This TCR beta chain stems from a study of blood T cell repertoires in COVID-19. Overall study: The United States, Italy and Spain provided the acute and convalescent COVID-19 samples. Sources were T cells, B-cell-depleted T cells, or PBMCs; the material itself was cDNA or gDNA.

Per the original data handling: Counts of nucleated cells, estimated from reference gene primer amplification, were obtained. Here immunoSEQ multiplex PCR was the method, and the copy in TCRdb shows in-frame clones only, minus some. V, J and clone size reflect that table, while D and trimming were determined from the DNA. The table lists approximately 110,000 clones, about 88% of them singletons. The sample consisted of peripheral blood. The receptor was derived from a man in his forties or fifties with acute or convalescent COVID-19.

CDR3 nucleotide sequence: TGTGCCAGCAGCCTTCAGGGAACCCACCCCCCAGATACGCAGTATTTT. This encodes CASSLQGTHPPDTQYF. The rearrangement uses TRBV3-1 (or the pseudogene TRBV3-2) and TRBJ2-3; maybe TRBD1 (5 bases). Germline CDR1 is LGHDT and CDR2 is YNNKEL (reference sequence). With 4 bases removed from V and 4 bases from J, the gap between germline ends came to 18 bases. The CDR3 runs 16 residues.